The entry below gives a single T cell receptor (beta chain) sequence along with its context. Its specificity is not known. This sample stems from a study of Ad26.COV2.S vaccination and SARS-CoV-2 variants. Overall study: COV1001, an Ad26.COV2.S trial, supplied this vaccine-arm donor. Ad26.COV2.S given intramuscularly, once or twice 56 days apart.

Notes on the study in general: It was reported that spike-specific CD8+ and CD4+ T cell responses were substantially broad after vaccination.

Clones were sequenced by immunoSEQ multiplex PCR, and TCRdb holds only the in-frame ones, with some missing. The sample holds some 400,000 clones, around 89% seen once. Described treatment: 19 received Ad26.COV2.S at low or high dose, single or two shots; 5 received placebo; per-sample allocation not given. Day 63 after the first injection of vaccine or placebo was the sampling time. This vaccine is an Ad26 vector that expresses the Wuhan-strain SARS-CoV-2 spike. Germline CDR1 SGHTA, CDR2 FQGNSA. This CDR3 spans 14 amino acids. V was pared by 1 base and J by 5 bases, with 1 base of the junction left unmatched.

This sequence originates from a person between 18 and 65 years old who received the Ad26.COV2.S COVID-19 vaccine or a placebo. This rearrangement joins TRBV7-2 to TRBJ2-3; TRBD2 agrees at 9 bases. Here the sequenced sample was peripheral blood, taken in a trial of Ad26.COV2.S vaccine versus placebo. The CDR3 DNA sequence: TGTGCCAGCAGCTTAGGACTAGCGGAAGATACGCAGTATTTT. Protein sequence: CASSLGLAEDTQYF.